This entry lists 12 T cell receptor beta chains sequenced from one sample in a study of technical replicates of blood from several donors. Assay used: immunoSEQ multiplex PCR; TCRdb lists only in-frame clones, some missing. The sample holds fewer than 90,000 clones; about 92% are singletons and the top ten take roughly 0.25%. The specimen was T cells isolated from PBMCs. Source of these receptors: a human donor in good health.

This chain uses TRBV5-1 with TRBJ2-5; the match to TRBD1 covers 11 bases. Germline V gene sequence: CDR1 SGHRS, CDR2 YFSETQ. The CDR3 sequence is 15 residues long. J lost 0 bases, V lost 4 bases, and 2 bases had no gene match. CDR3 DNA: TGCGCCAGCAGCACGGGACAGGGGGACCAAGAGACCCAGTACTTC. Translated, it gives CASSTGQGDQETQYF.

The CDR3 loop is CASSWGQGNPEQYF. As DNA, the CDR3 is TGTGCCAGCAGCTGGGGCCAGGGCAATCCCGAGCAGTACTTC. The chain employs TRBV5-4 and TRBJ2-7; D is perhaps TRBD1 (5 bases). The ends were cut back, 3 bases at V and 6 bases at J, with 16 bases in the middle. The CDR3 has 14 amino acids. Germline assignment: CDR1 SGHNT and CDR2 YYREEE (reference sequence).

This chain links TRBV27 with TRBJ2-3; D perhaps matches TRBD2 (6 bases). V was trimmed by 6 bases and J by 5 bases, leaving 33 bases between them. Germline-derived CDR1 and CDR2 are MNHEY and SMNVEV (reference sequence). There are 20 residues in the CDR3. CDR3 region: CASRRIGLLYLRETQDTQYF. CDR3 coding DNA: TGTGCCAGCAGACGCATCGGACTACTCTACCTTAGAGAGACGCAAGATACGCAGTATTTT.

V gene TRBV7-9 combines with J gene TRBJ2-1; perhaps TRBD2 as D (6 bases). Germline loops: CDR1 SEHNR, CDR2 FQNEAQ (reference sequence). The CDR3 covers 16 residues. V lost 5 bases to trimming and J lost 2 bases, with 16 bases between them. In DNA, the CDR3 is TGTGCCAGCAGCCCGGGATGGCGGGACGCCTACAATGAGCAGTTCTTC. The encoded protein is CASSPGWRDAYNEQFF.

This chain joins TRBV29-1 and TRBJ2-3; 11 bases map to TRBD2. This CDR3 has 18 amino acids. The trim removed 6 bases at V and 2 bases at J, leaving 16 bases unmatched. In germline, CDR1 is SQVTM, CDR2 ANQGSEA. CDR3 in amino acids: CSVASGRFSSPYTDTQYF. The CDR3 DNA reads as TGCAGCGTCGCTAGCGGGAGGTTTTCATCCCCATACACAGATACGCAGTATTTT.

This chain connects TRBV6-1 to TRBJ1-1; 7 bases are shared with TRBD1. Germline V gene data show CDR1 as MNHNS and CDR2 as SASEGT. J gave up 11 bases and V 4 bases, and 10 bases lay outside the gene matches. The CDR3 sequence is 13 residues long. The CDR3 reads CASSGTGARGAFF. The DNA for the CDR3 is TGTGCCAGCAGTGGAACAGGGGCTAGAGGGGCTTTCTTT.

This clone was seen only once. The genes are TRBV10-1 and TRBJ2-1; possible D gene TRBD2, 5 bases. V was shortened by 3 bases and J by 0 bases, with 9 bases between the two germline ends. This CDR3 spans 15 amino acids. CDR1 is WNHNN, CDR2 SYGVQD, per germline (reference sequence). The CDR3 is CASSDGVSSYNEQFF. CDR3 DNA: TGCGCCAGCAGTGACGGGGTGAGCTCCTACAATGAGCAGTTCTTC.

The chain recombines TRBV25-1 with TRBJ1-1, with 8 bases lining up with TRBD1. Looked up from germline, CDR1 is MGHDK and CDR2 is SYGVNS. The V gene end was trimmed by 4 bases and the J gene end by 11 bases; junction bases not matched to a gene: 12. The CDR3 is made up of 14 amino acids. The CDR3 reads CASSGLNTGGNAFF. The CDR3 DNA reads TGTGCCAGCAGTGGCTTAAATACAGGGGGTAACGCTTTCTTT.

The chain couples TRBV4-1 to TRBJ2-5; 12 bases fit TRBD2. The CDR3 has 15 amino acids. J lost 5 bases, V lost 2 bases, and 3 bases had no gene match. CDR1 is MGHRA, CDR2 YSYEKL, per germline. DNA for the CDR3: TGCGCCAGCAGCCAACAAACTAGCGGGGGGGAGACCCAGTACTTC. It yields the protein CASSQQTSGGETQYF.

The CDR3 region is CASKTGGRETQYF. The CDR3 DNA reads TGTGCCAGCAAGACAGGGGGCCGTGAGACCCAGTACTTC. This sequence joins TRBV5-4 and TRBJ2-5, with 10 nucleotides matching TRBD1. The CDR3 sequence is 13 residues long. Germline values: CDR1 SGHNT, CDR2 YYREEE (reference sequence). Germline trimming cut 6 bases from V and 5 bases from J; bases unmatched to any gene: 4.

This chain uses TRBV2 with TRBJ2-7, with 10 nucleotides matching TRBD2. This CDR3 region has 16 residues. Trimming removed 6 bases from V and 7 bases from J; junction bases left unmatched: 15. Germline V CDR1 and CDR2: SNHLY, FYNNEI. The CDR3 region is CASSGPWASGSGEQYF. In DNA form, the CDR3 reads TGTGCCAGCAGCGGGCCATGGGCTAGCGGGAGCGGAGAGCAGTACTTC.

The rearrangement links TRBV15 to TRBJ1-2, with a possible D match to TRBD1 (6 bases). This CDR3 is built from 13 residues. The germline V gene encodes CDR1 LNHNV and CDR2 YYDKDF (reference sequence). V lost 5 bases to trimming and J lost 8 bases, with 15 bases between them. The CDR3 DNA reads TGTGCCACCAGCTTCTACAGGGAAGGGGGCTACACCTTC. Encoded protein: CATSFYREGGYTF.